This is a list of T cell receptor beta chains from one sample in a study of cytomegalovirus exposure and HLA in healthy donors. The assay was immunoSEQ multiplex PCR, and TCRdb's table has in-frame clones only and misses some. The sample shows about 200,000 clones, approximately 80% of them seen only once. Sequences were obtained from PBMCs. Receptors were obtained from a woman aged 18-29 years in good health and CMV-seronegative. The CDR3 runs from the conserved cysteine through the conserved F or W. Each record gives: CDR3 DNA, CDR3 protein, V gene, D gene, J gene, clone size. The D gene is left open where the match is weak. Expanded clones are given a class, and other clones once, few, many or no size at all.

CDR3 DNA: TGTGCCTGGAGTGTACGAAGAGGGGATACGCAGTATTTT
CDR3 protein: CAWSVRRGDTQYF
V gene: TRBV30
D gene: NA
J gene: TRBJ2-3
clone size: NA

CDR3 DNA: TGCGCCAGCAGCTCCCCGGGGGCTAGCGGGAGAACAGATACGCAGTATTTT
CDR3 protein: CASSSPGASGRTDTQYF
V gene: TRBV4-1
D gene: TRBD2
J gene: TRBJ2-3
clone size: NA

CDR3 DNA: TGTGCCACCAGCGCGCGGGAGCTCGTTGGGAATGAGCAGTTCTTC
CDR3 protein: CATSARELVGNEQFF
V gene: TRBV15
D gene: TRBD2
J gene: TRBJ2-1
clone size: NA

CDR3 DNA: TGTGCCAGCAGTGAAGTGATCCTAGCGGAGAGTCCAGATACGCAGTATTTT
CDR3 protein: CASSEVILAESPDTQYF
V gene: TRBV2
D gene: TRBD2
J gene: TRBJ2-3
clone size: NA

CDR3 DNA: TGTGCCAGCAGTTTAGGGGCGGACACCGGGGAGCTGTTTTTT
CDR3 protein: CASSLGADTGELFF
V gene: TRBV28
D gene: NA
J gene: TRBJ2-2
clone size: NA

CDR3 DNA: TGTGCCAGCAGCTATAAGGTCTGGGGGGGGGATGAAAAACTGTTTTTT
CDR3 protein: CASSYKVWGGDEKLFF
V gene: TRBV5-6
D gene: NA
J gene: TRBJ1-4
clone size: NA

CDR3 DNA: TGTGCCAGCAGCTTGGGTCTAGCGGAGCCTCCGATTAAGTACTTC
CDR3 protein: CASSLGLAEPPIKYF
V gene: TRBV5-5
D gene: TRBD2
J gene: TRBJ2-7
clone size: NA

CDR3 DNA: TGTGCCAGCAGCCCGGGGGTGGGAGCGAACACTGAAGCTTTCTTT
CDR3 protein: CASSPGVGANTEAFF
V gene: TRBV7-9
D gene: NA
J gene: TRBJ1-1
clone size: NA

CDR3 DNA: TGTGCCAGCAGAAGGACTAGCGGGAGCCGAACAGATACGCAGTATTTT
CDR3 protein: CASRRTSGSRTDTQYF
V gene: TRBV6-4
D gene: TRBD2
J gene: TRBJ2-3
clone size: NA

CDR3 DNA: TGTGCCAGCAGCTTGTGGGCGGGACGGGGGGGGGAGCAGTTCTTC
CDR3 protein: CASSLWAGRGGEQFF
V gene: TRBV5-6
D gene: TRBD2
J gene: TRBJ2-1
clone size: NA

CDR3 DNA: TGTGCCAGCAGCTTAGCACAGGGTCGCGGGGAGCTGTTTTTT
CDR3 protein: CASSLAQGRGELFF
V gene: TRBV11-3
D gene: NA
J gene: TRBJ2-2
clone size: once

CDR3 DNA: TGCGCCAGCAGCCAATTAGAATCCGGGGAGCTGTTTTTT
CDR3 protein: CASSQLESGELFF
V gene: TRBV4-1
D gene: NA
J gene: TRBJ2-2
clone size: NA

CDR3 DNA: TGCGCCAGCAGGACTGGACTAGCGGGAACCTACGAGCAGTACTTC
CDR3 protein: CASRTGLAGTYEQYF
V gene: TRBV5-1
D gene: TRBD2
J gene: TRBJ2-7
clone size: NA

CDR3 DNA: TGCGCCAGCTCCAGGGGGATCACCTACGAGCAGTACTTC
CDR3 protein: CASSRGITYEQYF
V gene: TRBV5-1
D gene: TRBD1
J gene: TRBJ2-7
clone size: NA

CDR3 DNA: TGTGCCAGCAGTTACGACTCACAGGGGACTGAAGCTTTCTTT
CDR3 protein: CASSYDSQGTEAFF
V gene: TRBV6-5
D gene: TRBD1
J gene: TRBJ1-1
clone size: NA

CDR3 DNA: TGTGCCAGTAGTACCCCAGGAAAGGGGCCTTTCACTGAAGCTTTCTTT
CDR3 protein: CASSTPGKGPFTEAFF
V gene: TRBV19
D gene: NA
J gene: TRBJ1-1
clone size: NA

CDR3 DNA: TGTGCCAGCAGTTACGCAGGGGGAGGATCTCAGCCCCAGCATTTT
CDR3 protein: CASSYAGGGSQPQHF
V gene: TRBV6-5
D gene: TRBD1
J gene: TRBJ1-5
clone size: NA

CDR3 DNA: TGTGCCAGCAGTCAGGGGGGAGGCAATCAGCCCCAGCATTTT
CDR3 protein: CASSQGGGNQPQHF
V gene: TRBV2
D gene: TRBD1
J gene: TRBJ1-5
clone size: few

CDR3 DNA: TGTGCCAGCAGCGCCGGACAGAGCCAGCCCCAGCATTTT
CDR3 protein: CASSAGQSQPQHF
V gene: TRBV7-2
D gene: NA
J gene: TRBJ1-5
clone size: NA

CDR3 DNA: TGCGCCAGCAGCCAAGCCCCGACAGAAATCGGTATGAATGGCTACACCTTC
CDR3 protein: CASSQAPTEIGMNGYTF
V gene: TRBV4-1
D gene: NA
J gene: TRBJ1-2
clone size: few

CDR3 DNA: TGCGCCAGCAGCTTGGGAGGGAGGAACACTGAAGCTTTCTTT
CDR3 protein: CASSLGGRNTEAFF
V gene: TRBV5-1
D gene: NA
J gene: TRBJ1-1
clone size: NA

CDR3 DNA: TGTGCCAGTTTAACCGGGACAGGGGGCTTGGAAGAGCAGTACTTC
CDR3 protein: CASLTGTGGLEEQYF
V gene: TRBV28
D gene: TRBD1
J gene: TRBJ2-7
clone size: NA

CDR3 DNA: TGTGCCAGCAGTTTACAAGCGGGGCTCTACGAGCAGTACTTC
CDR3 protein: CASSLQAGLYEQYF
V gene: TRBV28
D gene: TRBD2
J gene: TRBJ2-7
clone size: NA

CDR3 DNA: TGTGCCAGCACATGGGCCGGACAGGGCTACGAGCAGTACTTC
CDR3 protein: CASTWAGQGYEQYF
V gene: TRBV6-1
D gene: TRBD1
J gene: TRBJ2-7
clone size: few

CDR3 DNA: TGTGCCAGCTCAGCGGGGACCCTCGACGAGCAGTACTTC
CDR3 protein: CASSAGTLDEQYF
V gene: TRBV18
D gene: NA
J gene: TRBJ2-7
clone size: NA

CDR3 DNA: TGTGCCAGCAGCTCATTCGGGACAGATAATTCACCCCTCCACTTT
CDR3 protein: CASSSFGTDNSPLHF
V gene: TRBV7-9
D gene: TRBD1
J gene: TRBJ1-6
clone size: NA

CDR3 DNA: TGTGCCAGCAGTGAGATCCCCCACGGACAGGAGACTCGGTACGAGCAGTACTTC
CDR3 protein: CASSEIPHGQETRYEQYF
V gene: TRBV25-1
D gene: TRBD1
J gene: TRBJ2-7
clone size: NA

CDR3 DNA: TGTGCCTGGAGTGCGACAGGGCTGGAAGGCTACACCTTC
CDR3 protein: CAWSATGLEGYTF
V gene: TRBV30
D gene: TRBD1
J gene: TRBJ1-2
clone size: NA

CDR3 DNA: TGTGCCAGCAGCCAAGATCGGATAGCGGGACTTAATGAGCAGTTCTTC
CDR3 protein: CASSQDRIAGLNEQFF
V gene: TRBV14
D gene: TRBD2
J gene: TRBJ2-1
clone size: NA

CDR3 DNA: TGCGCCAGCAGCCCGGACGGGAGGGCGAATGAGCAGTTCTTC
CDR3 protein: CASSPDGRANEQFF
V gene: TRBV4-3
D gene: TRBD2
J gene: TRBJ2-1
clone size: few

CDR3 DNA: TGTGCCAGCAGTACAGCCGGGACAGGGCCCTACGAGCAGTACTTC
CDR3 protein: CASSTAGTGPYEQYF
V gene: TRBV28
D gene: TRBD1
J gene: TRBJ2-7
clone size: NA

CDR3 DNA: TGTGCCAGCAGTGGTGAGACTAGCGGCCTTAACTACGAGCAGTACTTC
CDR3 protein: CASSGETSGLNYEQYF
V gene: TRBV25-1
D gene: TRBD2
J gene: TRBJ2-7
clone size: NA

CDR3 DNA: TGTGCCAGCAGCTCGAGGACAGGGGGAGGAGAGACCCAGTACTTC
CDR3 protein: CASSSRTGGGETQYF
V gene: TRBV5-4
D gene: TRBD1
J gene: TRBJ2-5
clone size: NA

CDR3 DNA: TGTGCCATCAGCCTCGAGGCTAGCACAGATACGCAGTATTTT
CDR3 protein: CAISLEASTDTQYF
V gene: TRBV10-3
D gene: NA
J gene: TRBJ2-3
clone size: NA

CDR3 DNA: TGTGCCAGCAGTGACTCCGGGACAGTGAGCTTAGGTGAAAAACTGTTTTTT
CDR3 protein: CASSDSGTVSLGEKLFF
V gene: TRBV2
D gene: TRBD1
J gene: TRBJ1-4
clone size: NA

CDR3 DNA: TGTGCCAGCAGCCCGGGACTAGCGGGTTCCCGAAGCACAGATACGCAGTATTTT
CDR3 protein: CASSPGLAGSRSTDTQYF
V gene: TRBV4-2
D gene: TRBD2
J gene: TRBJ2-3
clone size: once

CDR3 DNA: TGCAGCGTTCTTGGACAGGGGGCAATGGGGGAGCTGTTTTTT
CDR3 protein: CSVLGQGAMGELFF
V gene: TRBV29-1
D gene: TRBD1
J gene: TRBJ2-2
clone size: NA

CDR3 DNA: TGTGCCAGCACCCCCTGGGGAGGGGGGAACACCGGGGAGCTGTTTTTT
CDR3 protein: CASTPWGGGNTGELFF
V gene: TRBV25-1
D gene: NA
J gene: TRBJ2-2
clone size: once

CDR3 DNA: TGTGCCAGCAGCCAAATGGCGGGGGCCCGACCCTTATACGAGCAGTACTTC
CDR3 protein: CASSQMAGARPLYEQYF
V gene: TRBV9
D gene: NA
J gene: TRBJ2-7
clone size: NA

CDR3 DNA: TGTGCCAGCAGCTTAGTAGGGACAGCGAACACTGAAGCTTTCTTT
CDR3 protein: CASSLVGTANTEAFF
V gene: TRBV7-9
D gene: TRBD1
J gene: TRBJ1-1
clone size: NA

CDR3 DNA: TGTGCCAGCAGGACAGGGTTCCGTCGGCAGCCCCAGCATTTT
CDR3 protein: CASRTGFRRQPQHF
V gene: TRBV28
D gene: TRBD1
J gene: TRBJ1-5
clone size: NA

CDR3 DNA: TGTGCCAGCAGTCCTAAGCACTACGAGCAGTACTTC
CDR3 protein: CASSPKHYEQYF
V gene: TRBV7-2
D gene: NA
J gene: TRBJ2-7
clone size: NA

CDR3 DNA: TGTGCCAGCAGCTTAGGTCACAATAATGAAAAACTGTTTTTT
CDR3 protein: CASSLGHNNEKLFF
V gene: TRBV7-9
D gene: NA
J gene: TRBJ1-4
clone size: once

CDR3 DNA: TGCGCCAGCAGCTTCGGGAGGGCCGTCACAGATACGCAGTATTTT
CDR3 protein: CASSFGRAVTDTQYF
V gene: TRBV5-1
D gene: TRBD2
J gene: TRBJ2-3
clone size: once

CDR3 DNA: TGCGCCAGCAGCTTGGTTCCAGGGAACTACGAGCAGTACTTC
CDR3 protein: CASSLVPGNYEQYF
V gene: TRBV5-1
D gene: NA
J gene: TRBJ2-7
clone size: NA

CDR3 DNA: TGTGCCAGCAGCCCGGGACTAGCGGGAGGCGGATACAATGAGCAGTTCTTC
CDR3 protein: CASSPGLAGGGYNEQFF
V gene: TRBV27
D gene: TRBD2
J gene: TRBJ2-1
clone size: once

CDR3 DNA: TGCAGCGTTGAAGCCGGGACTAGCGGGAGTAGGTATACGCAGTATTTT
CDR3 protein: CSVEAGTSGSRYTQYF
V gene: TRBV29-1
D gene: TRBD2
J gene: TRBJ2-3
clone size: NA

CDR3 DNA: TGTTCCAGCAGCTCGACAGGGGGGAACACTGAAGCTTTCTTT
CDR3 protein: CSSSSTGGNTEAFF
V gene: TRBV7-9
D gene: TRBD1
J gene: TRBJ1-1
clone size: NA

CDR3 DNA: TGCGCCAGCAGCCAAGTCAAGAGCTCCTACAATGAGCAGTTCTTC
CDR3 protein: CASSQVKSSYNEQFF
V gene: TRBV4-3
D gene: NA
J gene: TRBJ2-1
clone size: NA

CDR3 DNA: TGTGCCAGCAGTTACTCCGGGACAGATTACGAGCAGTACTTC
CDR3 protein: CASSYSGTDYEQYF
V gene: TRBV6-5
D gene: TRBD1
J gene: TRBJ2-7
clone size: NA